Listed here is a single T cell receptor beta chain. The data were taken from a study of cytomegalovirus exposure and HLA in healthy donors. This PCR relied on a set of 60 Vbeta primers and 13 Jbeta primers. The method was immunoSEQ multiplex PCR; TCRdb's version includes in-frame clones alone and lacks a portion of them. The data hold 150,000 to 200,000 clones, with about 81% observed a single time. V lost 5 bases, J lost 8 bases, and 18 bases lay in between. The CDR3 covers 15 residues. CDR1 SGHVS and CDR2 FQNEAQ come from the germline V gene. This rearrangement joins TRBV7-8 to TRBJ1-4; possibly TRBD1 for D (6 bases). This receptor was obtained from a young woman in good health and CMV-seronegative. Material for sequencing was PBMCs. The CDR3 coding sequence is TGTGCCAGCAGCCTGCACAGGGTATTAAGAGAAAAACTGTTTTTT. Its protein product is CASSLHRVLREKLFF.